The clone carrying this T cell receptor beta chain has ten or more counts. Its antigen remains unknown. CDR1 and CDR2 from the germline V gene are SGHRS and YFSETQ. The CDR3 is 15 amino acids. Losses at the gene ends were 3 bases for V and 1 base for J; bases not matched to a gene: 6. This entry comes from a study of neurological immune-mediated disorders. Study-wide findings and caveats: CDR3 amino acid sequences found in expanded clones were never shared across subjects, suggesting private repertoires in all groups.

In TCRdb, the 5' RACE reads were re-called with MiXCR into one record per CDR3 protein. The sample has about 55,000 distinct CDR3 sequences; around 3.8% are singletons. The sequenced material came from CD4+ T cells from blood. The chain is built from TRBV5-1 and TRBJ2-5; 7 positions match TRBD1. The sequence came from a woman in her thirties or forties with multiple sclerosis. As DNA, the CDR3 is TGCGCCAGCAGCTCAGACAGGGTTGGCCAAGAGACCCAGTACTTC. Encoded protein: CASSSDRVGQETQYF.